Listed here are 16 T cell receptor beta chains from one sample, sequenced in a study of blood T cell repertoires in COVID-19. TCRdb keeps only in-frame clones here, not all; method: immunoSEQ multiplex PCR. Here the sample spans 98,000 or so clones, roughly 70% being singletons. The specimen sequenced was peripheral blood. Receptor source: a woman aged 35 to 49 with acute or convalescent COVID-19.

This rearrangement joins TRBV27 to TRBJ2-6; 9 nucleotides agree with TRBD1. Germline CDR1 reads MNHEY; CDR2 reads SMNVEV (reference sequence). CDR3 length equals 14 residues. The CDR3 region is CLPGQGSGANVLTF. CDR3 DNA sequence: TGTCTTCCGGGACAGGGATCAGGGGCCAACGTCCTGACTTTC.

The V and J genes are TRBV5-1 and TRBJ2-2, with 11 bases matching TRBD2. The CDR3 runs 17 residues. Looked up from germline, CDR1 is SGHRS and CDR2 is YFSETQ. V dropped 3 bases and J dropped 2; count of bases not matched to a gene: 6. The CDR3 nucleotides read TGCGCCAGCAGCTCCTCACTAGCGGGGGCCAACACCGGGGAGCTGTTTTTT. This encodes CASSSSLAGANTGELFF.

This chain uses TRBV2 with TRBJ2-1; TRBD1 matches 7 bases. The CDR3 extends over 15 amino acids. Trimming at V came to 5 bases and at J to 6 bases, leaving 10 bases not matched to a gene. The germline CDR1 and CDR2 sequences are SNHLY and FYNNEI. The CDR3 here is CASSRPTGMGNEQFF. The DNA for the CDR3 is TGTGCCAGCAGTAGACCGACAGGGATGGGCAATGAGCAGTTCTTC.

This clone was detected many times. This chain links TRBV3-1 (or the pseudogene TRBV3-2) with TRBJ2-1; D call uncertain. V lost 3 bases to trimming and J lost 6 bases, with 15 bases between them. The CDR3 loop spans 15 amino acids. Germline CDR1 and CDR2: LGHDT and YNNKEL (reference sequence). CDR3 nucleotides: TGTGCCAGCAGCCACGCAAGGTTTGGGCTCAATGAGCAGTTCTTC. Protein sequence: CASSHARFGLNEQFF.

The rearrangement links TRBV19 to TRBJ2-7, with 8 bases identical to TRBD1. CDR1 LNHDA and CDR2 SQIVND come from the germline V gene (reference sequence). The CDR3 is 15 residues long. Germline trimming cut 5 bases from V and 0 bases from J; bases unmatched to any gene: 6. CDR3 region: CASSPPGQDSYEQYF. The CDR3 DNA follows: TGTGCCAGTAGTCCTCCGGGACAGGACTCCTACGAGCAGTACTTC.

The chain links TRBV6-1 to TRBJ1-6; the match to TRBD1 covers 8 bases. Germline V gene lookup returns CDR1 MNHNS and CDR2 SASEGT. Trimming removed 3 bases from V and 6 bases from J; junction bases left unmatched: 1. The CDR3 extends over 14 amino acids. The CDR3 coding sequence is TGTGCCAGCAGTGAGGACAGGGCTAATTCACCCCTCCACTTT. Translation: CASSEDRANSPLHF.

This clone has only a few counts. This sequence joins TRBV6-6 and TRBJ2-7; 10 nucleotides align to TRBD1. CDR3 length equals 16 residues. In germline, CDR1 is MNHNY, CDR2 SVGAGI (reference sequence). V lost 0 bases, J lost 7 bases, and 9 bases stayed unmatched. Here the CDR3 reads CASSYSPGQGVEEQYF. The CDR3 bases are TGTGCCAGCAGTTACTCACCTGGACAGGGGGTGGAGGAGCAGTACTTC.

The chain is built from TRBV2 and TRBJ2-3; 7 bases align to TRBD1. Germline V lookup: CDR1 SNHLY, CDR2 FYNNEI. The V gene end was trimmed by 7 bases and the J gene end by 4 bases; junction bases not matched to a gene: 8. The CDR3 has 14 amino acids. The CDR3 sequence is CASTSQGEADTQYF. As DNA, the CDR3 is TGTGCCAGCACGAGTCAGGGGGAAGCAGATACGCAGTATTTT.

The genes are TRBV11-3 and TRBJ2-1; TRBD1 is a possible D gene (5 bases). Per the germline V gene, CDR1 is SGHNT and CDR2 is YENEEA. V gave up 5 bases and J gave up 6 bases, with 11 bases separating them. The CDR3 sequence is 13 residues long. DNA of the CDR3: TGTGCCAGCAGCGCCAGGGTTGGCAATGAGCAGTTCTTC. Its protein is CASSARVGNEQFF.

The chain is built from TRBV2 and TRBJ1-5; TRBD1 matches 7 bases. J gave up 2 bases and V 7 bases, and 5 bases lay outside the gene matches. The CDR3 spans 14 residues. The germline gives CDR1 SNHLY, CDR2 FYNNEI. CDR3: CASKTGTGNQPQHF. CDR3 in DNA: TGTGCCAGCAAGACAGGGACGGGCAATCAGCCCCAGCATTTT.

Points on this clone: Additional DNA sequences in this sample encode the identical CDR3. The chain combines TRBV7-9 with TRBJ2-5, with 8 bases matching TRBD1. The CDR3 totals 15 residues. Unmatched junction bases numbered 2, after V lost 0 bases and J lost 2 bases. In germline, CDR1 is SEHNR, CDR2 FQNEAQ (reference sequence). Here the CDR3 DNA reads TGTGCCAGCAGCTTAGCAAGACAGGGGCAAGAGACCCAGTACTTC. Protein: CASSLARQGQETQYF. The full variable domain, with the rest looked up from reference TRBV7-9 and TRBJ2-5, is DTGVSQNPRHKITKRGQNVTFRCDPISEHNRLYWYRQTLGQGPEFLTYFQNEAQLEKSRLLSDRFSAERPKGSFSTLEIQRTEQGDSAMYLCASSLARQGQETQYFGPGTRLLVL.

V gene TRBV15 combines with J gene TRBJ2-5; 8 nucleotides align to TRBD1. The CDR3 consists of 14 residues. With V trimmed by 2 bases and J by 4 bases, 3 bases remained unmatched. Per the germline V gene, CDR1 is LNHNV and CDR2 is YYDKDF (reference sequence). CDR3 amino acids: CATSRQTGAETQYF. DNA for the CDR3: TGTGCCACCAGCAGACAGACAGGGGCAGAGACCCAGTACTTC.

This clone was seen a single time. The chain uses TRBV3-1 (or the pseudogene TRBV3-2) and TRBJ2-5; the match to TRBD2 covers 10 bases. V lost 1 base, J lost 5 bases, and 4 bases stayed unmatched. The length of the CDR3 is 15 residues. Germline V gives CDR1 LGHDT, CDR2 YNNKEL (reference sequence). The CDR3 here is CASSQVLAGRETQYF. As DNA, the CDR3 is TGTGCCAGCAGCCAAGTACTAGCGGGGCGGGAGACCCAGTACTTC.

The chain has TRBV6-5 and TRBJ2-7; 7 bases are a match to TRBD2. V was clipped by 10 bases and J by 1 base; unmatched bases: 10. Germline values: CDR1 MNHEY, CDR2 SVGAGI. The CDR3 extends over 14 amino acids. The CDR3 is CATRRAGVSYEQYF. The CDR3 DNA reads TGTGCCACCCGCAGGGCGGGAGTATCCTACGAGCAGTACTTC.

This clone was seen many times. CDR3 sequence reads: CASTFGVSYNSPLHF. As DNA, the CDR3 is TGTGCCAGCACTTTCGGAGTCTCCTATAATTCACCCCTCCACTTT. This chain joins TRBV28 and TRBJ1-6; D remains ambiguous. Trimming left V 7 bases short and J 0 bases short, with 10 bases between. The germline gives CDR1 MDHEN, CDR2 SYDVKM. This CDR3 is 15 amino acids long. The whole variable domain, remainder taken from reference TRBV28 and TRBJ1-6, is DVKVTQSSRYLVKRTGEKVFLECVQDMDHENMFWYRQDPGLGLRLIYFSYDVKMKEKGDIPEGYSVSREKKERFSLILESASTNQTSMYLCASTFGVSYNSPLHFGNGTRLTVT.

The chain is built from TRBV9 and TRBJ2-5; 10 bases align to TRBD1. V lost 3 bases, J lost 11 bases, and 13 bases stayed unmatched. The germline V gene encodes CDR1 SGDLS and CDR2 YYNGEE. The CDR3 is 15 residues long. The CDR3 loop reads CASSAGDRGPWEQYF. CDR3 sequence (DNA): TGTGCCAGCAGCGCCGGGGACAGGGGCCCTTGGGAGCAGTACTTC.